This T cell receptor (beta chain) is drawn from a study of blood T cell repertoires in COVID-19. Study details: The United States, Italy and Spain were the sources of the acute and convalescent COVID-19 samples.

This clone was recorded only once. Per the original methods: Scientists estimated how many nucleated cells there were by amplifying reference gene primers. The method was immunoSEQ multiplex PCR; TCRdb's version includes in-frame clones alone and lacks a portion of them. V, J and clone size are those of that table, while D and trimming were read from the DNA. This sample has 75,000 to 100,000 clones, with 82% found just once. CDR1 is MDHEN and CDR2 is SYDVKM in the germline V gene. This CDR3 region has 16 residues. After removal of 2 bases from V and 5 bases from J, the junction contained 11 bases not matched to a gene.

The sequencing sample was made of peripheral blood. This receptor was taken from a human donor in a cohort sampled during active COVID-19. The J gene is TRBJ2-7, the V gene TRBV28, with 8 bases fitting TRBD1. The CDR3 DNA follows: TGTGCCAGCAGTTTAGGGGCAGGGGGCGAAATCCACGAGCAGTACTTC. This encodes CASSLGAGGEIHEQYF.